This T cell receptor beta chain was obtained from a study of CD8+ T cells in alopecia areata. Study overall: The duration of tofacitinib was 6 to 18 months, with 6 months off drug afterward. The study, taken as a whole, reports: Persistence of many expanded lesional clones was seen in scalp and blood during tofacitinib.

This clone was seen only a few times. The antigen is not known. The CDR3 is 15 residues long. Trimming stripped 0 bases from V and 3 bases from J, with 9 bases between. CDR1 ENHRY and CDR2 SYGVKD come from the germline V gene. As to treatment: oral pan-JAK inhibitor, 5-10 mg twice daily. Starting from PBMCs, sorting isolated CD4+ and CD8+ T cells. After isolation, RNA underwent reverse transcription to generate cDNA as the sequencing template. Some clones are missing from TCRdb's copy, which holds only in-frame ones; the method was immunoSEQ multiplex PCR. This table has about 210,000 clones, 55% to 70% appearing once.

The source was CD4+ T cells sorted from blood, collected at week 4, from a patient treated with tofacitinib. This sequence joins TRBV10-3 and TRBJ1-3; perhaps TRBD1 as D (5 bases). The sequence was collected from a human donor with alopecia areata. This CDR3 is CAISESTGVGNTIYF. The CDR3 nucleotides read TGTGCCATCAGTGAGTCGACGGGGGTTGGAAACACCATATATTTT.